These T cell receptor beta chains were read from a single sample in a study of Graves' ophthalmopathy and Graves' hyperthyroidism. TCRdb called the multiplex PCR reads again in MiXCR, with one record for every CDR3 protein. Found here are 170,000 or so distinct CDR3 sequences, roughly two fifths of them singletons; the top ten hold around 5.5%. The sample consisted of peripheral blood. The receptors come from a woman between 40 and 50 years old with Graves' ophthalmopathy. Each CDR3 is given with its conserved first and last residue. D genes are given only for firm matches. Clone size is given for some rows only: seen once, a few or many times, or a class if the clone is expanded.

d_call: TRBD1
clone_size: many
j_call: TRBJ1-2
v_call: TRBV10-3
cdr3_aa: CAISADRGSGYTF
cdr3_nt: TGTGCCATCAGTGCCGACAGGGGAAGTGGCTACACCTTC

d_call: .
clone_size: .
j_call: TRBJ1-5
v_call: TRBV2
cdr3_aa: CASSALRRYSNQPQHF
cdr3_nt: TGTGCCAGCAGTGCATTGCGGAGGTATAGCAATCAGCCCCAGCATTTT

d_call: .
clone_size: .
j_call: TRBJ1-2
v_call: TRBV6-1
cdr3_aa: CASSQGSLRGYGYTF
cdr3_nt: TGTGCCAGCAGTCAGGGATCACTTCGGGGCTATGGCTACACCTTC

d_call: TRBD1
clone_size: many
j_call: TRBJ1-3
v_call: TRBV12-3/TRBV12-4
cdr3_aa: CASRTGGSGNTIYF
cdr3_nt: TGTGCCAGCAGGACAGGGGGCAGTGGAAACACCATATATTTT

d_call: .
clone_size: many
j_call: TRBJ2-4
v_call: TRBV6-2/TRBV6-3
cdr3_aa: CASSPEGRANIQYF
cdr3_nt: TGTGCCAGCAGTCCCGAAGGTCGGGCAAACATTCAGTACTTC

d_call: .
clone_size: .
j_call: TRBJ1-1
v_call: TRBV27
cdr3_aa: CASSPGHPRTEAFF
cdr3_nt: TGTGCCAGCAGCCCAGGGCACCCCCGGACTGAAGCTTTCTTT

d_call: .
clone_size: .
j_call: TRBJ2-7
v_call: TRBV6-2/TRBV6-3
cdr3_aa: CASSRTDYEQYF
cdr3_nt: TGTGCCAGCAGCAGGACCGATTACGAGCAGTACTTC

d_call: .
clone_size: .
j_call: TRBJ1-1
v_call: TRBV27
cdr3_aa: CASSEGNLNTEAFF
cdr3_nt: TGTGCCAGCAGCGAGGGCAACCTGAATACTGAAGCTTTCTTT

d_call: TRBD2
clone_size: .
j_call: TRBJ2-7
v_call: TRBV2
cdr3_aa: CASSHPWLAAYEQYF
cdr3_nt: TGTGCCAGCAGTCACCCCTGGCTAGCGGCCTACGAGCAGTACTTC

d_call: .
clone_size: many
j_call: TRBJ1-2
v_call: TRBV11-2
cdr3_aa: CASTNNGGDGGYTF
cdr3_nt: TGTGCCAGCACCAATAACGGGGGGGATGGGGGCTACACCTTC

d_call: .
clone_size: few
j_call: TRBJ1-1
v_call: TRBV6-2/TRBV6-3
cdr3_aa: CASSDTGGDWPVF
cdr3_nt: TGTGCCAGTAGTGACACCGGAGGGGATTGGCCAGTTTTT

d_call: .
clone_size: many
j_call: TRBJ2-7
v_call: TRBV6-5
cdr3_aa: CASRPGANENYEQYF
cdr3_nt: TGTGCCAGCAGGCCAGGGGCGAACGAGAACTACGAGCAGTACTTC

d_call: TRBD1
clone_size: .
j_call: TRBJ1-1
v_call: TRBV27
cdr3_aa: CASSWQGASTEAFF
cdr3_nt: TGTGCCAGCAGTTGGCAGGGGGCAAGTACTGAAGCTTTCTTT

d_call: .
clone_size: many
j_call: TRBJ2-2
v_call: TRBV7-6
cdr3_aa: CASSLAQAGNTGELFF
cdr3_nt: TGTGCCAGCAGCTTAGCGCAGGCAGGCAACACCGGGGAGCTGTTTTTT

d_call: .
clone_size: .
j_call: TRBJ1-5
v_call: TRBV24-1
cdr3_aa: CATSDPRGGDQPQHF
cdr3_nt: TGTGCCACCAGTGACCCAAGAGGGGGAGACCAGCCCCAGCATTTT

d_call: .
clone_size: many
j_call: TRBJ2-2
v_call: TRBV25-1
cdr3_aa: CASSVEGLVAGEPFF
cdr3_nt: TGTGCCAGCAGTGTTGAAGGGTTAGTCGCCGGGGAGCCGTTTTTT

d_call: TRBD2
clone_size: .
j_call: TRBJ2-7
v_call: TRBV28
cdr3_aa: CASSSLFGGRSASYEQYF
cdr3_nt: TGTGCCAGCAGCTCACTATTCGGCGGGAGGTCGGCATCCTACGAGCAGTACTTC